This T cell receptor (beta chain) is drawn from a study of blood T cell repertoires in COVID-19. With V trimmed by 2 bases and J by 0 bases, 12 bases remained unmatched. The length of the CDR3 is 18 residues. The germline V gene encodes CDR1 ENHRY and CDR2 SYGVKD. The recovered donors of Cohort 3 showed two negative PCRs, clearance, or symptom resolution. Profiling relied on immunoSEQ multiplex PCR, and the TCRdb table lists in-frame clones only, not all of them. The sample carries around 58,000 clones, approximately 90% recorded once. The chain has TRBV10-3 and TRBJ1-2; the match to TRBD1 covers 7 bases. Sequenced sample: PBMCs or T cells enriched from blood (not recorded which). The receptor comes from a woman aged 40 to 50 who had recovered from COVID-19. Here the CDR3 reads CAISELGTASSPNYGYTF. CDR3 sequence (DNA): TGTGCCATCAGTGAGCTTGGGACAGCGAGCTCCCCTAACTATGGCTACACCTTC.